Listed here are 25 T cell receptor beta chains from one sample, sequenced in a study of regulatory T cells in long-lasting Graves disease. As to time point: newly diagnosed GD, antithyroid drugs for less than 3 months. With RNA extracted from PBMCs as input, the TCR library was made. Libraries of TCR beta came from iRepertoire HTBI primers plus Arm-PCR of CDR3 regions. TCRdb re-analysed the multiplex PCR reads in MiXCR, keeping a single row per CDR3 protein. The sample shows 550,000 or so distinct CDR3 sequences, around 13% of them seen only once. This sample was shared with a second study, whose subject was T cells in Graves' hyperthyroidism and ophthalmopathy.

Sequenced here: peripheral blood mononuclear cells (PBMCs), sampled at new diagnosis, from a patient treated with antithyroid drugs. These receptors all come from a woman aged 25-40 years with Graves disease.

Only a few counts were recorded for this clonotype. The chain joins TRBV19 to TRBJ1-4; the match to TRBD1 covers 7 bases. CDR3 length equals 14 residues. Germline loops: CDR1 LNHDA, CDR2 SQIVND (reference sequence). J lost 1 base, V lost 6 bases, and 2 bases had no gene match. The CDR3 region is CASRRGRTNEKLFF. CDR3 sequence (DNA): TGTGCCAGTAGGAGGGGGCGAACTAATGAAAAACTGTTTTTT.

Here the CDR3 reads CSARTLDRVTGELFF. The CDR3 DNA follows: TGCAGTGCTAGAACGTTAGACAGGGTGACCGGGGAGCTGTTTTTT. The rearrangement joins TRBV20-1 to TRBJ2-2; 7 nucleotides agree with TRBD1. Germline loops: CDR1 DFQATT, CDR2 SNEGSKA (reference sequence). The CDR3 contains 15 residues. The trim removed 2 bases at V and 5 bases at J, leaving 8 bases unmatched.

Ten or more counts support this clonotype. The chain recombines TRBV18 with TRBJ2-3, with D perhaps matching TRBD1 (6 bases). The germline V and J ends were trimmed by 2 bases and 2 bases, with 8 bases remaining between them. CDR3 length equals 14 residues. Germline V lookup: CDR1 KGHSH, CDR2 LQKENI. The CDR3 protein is CASSPTGNTDTQYF. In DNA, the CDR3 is TGTGCCAGCTCACCAACAGGGAACACAGATACGCAGTATTTT.

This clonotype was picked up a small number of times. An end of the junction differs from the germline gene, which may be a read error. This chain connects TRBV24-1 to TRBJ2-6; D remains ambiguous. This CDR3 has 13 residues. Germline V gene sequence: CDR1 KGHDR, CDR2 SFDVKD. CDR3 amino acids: CASSSSGTNVLTF. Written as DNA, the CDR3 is TGTGCCTCCAGTAGCTCTGGGACCAACGTCCTGACTTTC.

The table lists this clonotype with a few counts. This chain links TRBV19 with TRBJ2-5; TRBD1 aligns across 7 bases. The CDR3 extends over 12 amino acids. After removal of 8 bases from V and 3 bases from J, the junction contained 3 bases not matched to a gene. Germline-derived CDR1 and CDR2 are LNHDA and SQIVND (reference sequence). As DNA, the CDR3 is TGTGCCAGTCGGGACAGCAAAGAGACCCAGTACTTC. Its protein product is CASRDSKETQYF.

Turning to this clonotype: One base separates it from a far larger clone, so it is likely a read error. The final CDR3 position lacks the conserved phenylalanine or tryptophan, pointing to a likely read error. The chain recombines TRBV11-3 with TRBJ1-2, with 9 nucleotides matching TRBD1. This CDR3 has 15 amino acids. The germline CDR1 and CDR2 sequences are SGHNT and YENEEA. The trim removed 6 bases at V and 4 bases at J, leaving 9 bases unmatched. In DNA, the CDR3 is TGTGCCAGCAGACTCGGACAGGGGTTGGGCTATGGCTACACCCTC. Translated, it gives CASRLGQGLGYGYTL.

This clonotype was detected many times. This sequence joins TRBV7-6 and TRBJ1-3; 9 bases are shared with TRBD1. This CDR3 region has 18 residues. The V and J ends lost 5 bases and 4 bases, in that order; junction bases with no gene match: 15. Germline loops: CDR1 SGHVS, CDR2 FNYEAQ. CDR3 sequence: CASSPGGTGNLVGNTIYF. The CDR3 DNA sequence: TGTGCCAGCAGCCCGGGCGGGACAGGGAACCTGGTGGGAAACACCATATATTTT.

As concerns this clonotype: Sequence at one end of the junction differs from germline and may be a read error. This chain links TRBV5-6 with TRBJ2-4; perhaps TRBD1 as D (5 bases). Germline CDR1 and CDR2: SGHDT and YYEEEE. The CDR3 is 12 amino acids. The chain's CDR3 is CSSSSPGYPQYF. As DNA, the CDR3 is TGTTCCAGCAGCTCTCCAGGGTACCCCCAGTACTTC.

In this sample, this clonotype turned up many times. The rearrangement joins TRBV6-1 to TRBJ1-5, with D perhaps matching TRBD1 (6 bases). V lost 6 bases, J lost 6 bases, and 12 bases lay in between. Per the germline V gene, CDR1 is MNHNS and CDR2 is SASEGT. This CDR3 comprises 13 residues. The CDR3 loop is CASRLRGSQPQHF. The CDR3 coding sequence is TGTGCCAGCAGGCTCAGGGGATCTCAGCCCCAGCATTTT.

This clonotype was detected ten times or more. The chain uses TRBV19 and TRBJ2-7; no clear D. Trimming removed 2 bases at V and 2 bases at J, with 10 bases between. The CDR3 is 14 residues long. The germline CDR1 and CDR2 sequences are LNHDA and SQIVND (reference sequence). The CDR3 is CASSIRQDTYEQYF. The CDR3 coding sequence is TGTGCCAGTAGTATAAGGCAGGATACCTACGAGCAGTACTTC.

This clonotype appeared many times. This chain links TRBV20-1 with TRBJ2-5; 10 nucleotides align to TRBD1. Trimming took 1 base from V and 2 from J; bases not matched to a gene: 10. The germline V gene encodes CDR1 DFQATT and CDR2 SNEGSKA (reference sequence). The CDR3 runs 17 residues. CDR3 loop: CSARAMGQGKPQETQYF. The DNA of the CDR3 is TGCAGTGCTAGAGCCATGGGACAGGGGAAACCTCAAGAGACCCAGTACTTC.

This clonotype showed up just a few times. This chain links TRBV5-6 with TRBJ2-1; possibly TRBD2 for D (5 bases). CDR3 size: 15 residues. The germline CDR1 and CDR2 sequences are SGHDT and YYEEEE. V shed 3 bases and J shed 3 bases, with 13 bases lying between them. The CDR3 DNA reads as TGTGCCAGCAGCTCACTGGGCGGAGGCTACAATGAGCAGTTCTTC. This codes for CASSSLGGGYNEQFF.

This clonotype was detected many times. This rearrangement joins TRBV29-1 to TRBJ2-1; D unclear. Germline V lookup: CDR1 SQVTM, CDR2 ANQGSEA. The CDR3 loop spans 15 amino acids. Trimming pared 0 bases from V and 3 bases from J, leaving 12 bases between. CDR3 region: CSVEDPRLGYNEQFF. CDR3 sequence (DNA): TGCAGCGTTGAAGACCCTAGGTTAGGCTACAATGAGCAGTTCTTC.

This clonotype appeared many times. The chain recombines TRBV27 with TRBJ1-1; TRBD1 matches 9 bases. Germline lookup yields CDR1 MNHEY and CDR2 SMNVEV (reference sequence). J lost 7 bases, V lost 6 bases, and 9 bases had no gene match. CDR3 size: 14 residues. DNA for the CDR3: TGTGCCAGCAGCTTACAGGGGGCGCGGGATGAAGCTTTCTTT. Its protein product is CASSLQGARDEAFF.

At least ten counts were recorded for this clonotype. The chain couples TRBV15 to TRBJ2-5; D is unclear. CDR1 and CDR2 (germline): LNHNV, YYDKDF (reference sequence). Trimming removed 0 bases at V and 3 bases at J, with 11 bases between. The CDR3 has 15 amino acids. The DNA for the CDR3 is TGTGCCACCAGCAGAGAGATGTCAGGCAAAGAGACCCAGTACTTC. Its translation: CATSREMSGKETQYF.

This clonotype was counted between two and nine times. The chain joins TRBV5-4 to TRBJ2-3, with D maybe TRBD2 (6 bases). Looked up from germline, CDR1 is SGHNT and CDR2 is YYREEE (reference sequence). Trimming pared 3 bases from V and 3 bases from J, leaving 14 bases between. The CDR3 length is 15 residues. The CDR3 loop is CASSSTSGLTDTQYF. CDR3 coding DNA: TGTGCCAGCAGCTCGACGAGCGGGTTAACAGATACGCAGTATTTT.

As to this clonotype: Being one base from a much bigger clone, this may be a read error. The CDR3 nucleotides read TGTGCCAGCAGCCGCAATACCGGGGGGACCTACGAGCAGTACTTC. Translated, it gives CASSRNTGGTYEQYF. The rearrangement uses TRBV3-1 and TRBJ2-7, with 7 bases identical to TRBD2. V was clipped by 4 bases and J by 2 bases; unmatched bases: 8. The CDR3 is made up of 15 amino acids. Germline V gene sequence: CDR1 LGHDT, CDR2 YNNKEL (reference sequence).

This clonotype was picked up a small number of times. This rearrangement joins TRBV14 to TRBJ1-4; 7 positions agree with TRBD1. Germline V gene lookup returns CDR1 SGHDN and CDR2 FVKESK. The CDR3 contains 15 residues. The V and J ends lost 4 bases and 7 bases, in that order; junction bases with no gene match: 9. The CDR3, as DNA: TGTGCCAGCAGCCCGATCGGGACAGAAGTTGAAAAACTGTTTTTT. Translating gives CASSPIGTEVEKLFF.

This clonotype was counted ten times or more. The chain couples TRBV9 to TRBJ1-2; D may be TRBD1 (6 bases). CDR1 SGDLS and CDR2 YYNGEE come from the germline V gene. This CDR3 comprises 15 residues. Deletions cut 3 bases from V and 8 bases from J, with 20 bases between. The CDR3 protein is CASSGNPTGIWGYTF. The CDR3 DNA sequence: TGTGCCAGCAGCGGGAACCCCACAGGGATCTGGGGCTACACCTTC.

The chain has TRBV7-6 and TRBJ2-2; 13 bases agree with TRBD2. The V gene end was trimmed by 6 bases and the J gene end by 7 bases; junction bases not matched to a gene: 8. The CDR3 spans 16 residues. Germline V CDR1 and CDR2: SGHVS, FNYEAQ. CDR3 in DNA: TGTGCCAGCAGGGCCGGAGGACTAGCGGGAGTCGGGGAGCTGTTTTTT. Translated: CASRAGGLAGVGELFF.

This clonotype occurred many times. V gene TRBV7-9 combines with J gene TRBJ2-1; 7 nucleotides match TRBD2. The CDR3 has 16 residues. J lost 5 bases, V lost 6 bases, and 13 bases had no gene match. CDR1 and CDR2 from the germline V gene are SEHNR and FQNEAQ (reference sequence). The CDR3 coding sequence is TGTGCCAGCAGTCCACGTCTCGGGGGGATTGACAATGAGCAGTTCTTC. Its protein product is CASSPRLGGIDNEQFF.

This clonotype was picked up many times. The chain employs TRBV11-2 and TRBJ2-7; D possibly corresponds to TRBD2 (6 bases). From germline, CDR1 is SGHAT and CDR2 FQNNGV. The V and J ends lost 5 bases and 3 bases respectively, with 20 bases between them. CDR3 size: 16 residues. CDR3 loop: CASSPGFGSGYYEQYF. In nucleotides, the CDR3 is TGTGCCAGCAGCCCAGGGTTCGGGAGCGGCTACTACGAGCAGTACTTC.

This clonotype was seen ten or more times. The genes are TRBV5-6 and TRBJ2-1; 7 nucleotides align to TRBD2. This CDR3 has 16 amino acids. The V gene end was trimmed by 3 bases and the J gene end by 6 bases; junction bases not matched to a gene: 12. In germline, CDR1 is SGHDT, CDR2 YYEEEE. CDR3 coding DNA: TGTGCCAGCAGCTACTCGCGGAGTGGGAGGGGCAATGAGCAGTTCTTC. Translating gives CASSYSRSGRGNEQFF.

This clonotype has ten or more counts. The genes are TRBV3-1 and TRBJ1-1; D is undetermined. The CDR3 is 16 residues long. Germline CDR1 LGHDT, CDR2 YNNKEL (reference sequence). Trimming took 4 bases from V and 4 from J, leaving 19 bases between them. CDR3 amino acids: CASSPYGVWDSTEAFF. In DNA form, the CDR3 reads TGTGCCAGCAGCCCTTATGGAGTCTGGGATAGCACTGAAGCTTTCTTT.

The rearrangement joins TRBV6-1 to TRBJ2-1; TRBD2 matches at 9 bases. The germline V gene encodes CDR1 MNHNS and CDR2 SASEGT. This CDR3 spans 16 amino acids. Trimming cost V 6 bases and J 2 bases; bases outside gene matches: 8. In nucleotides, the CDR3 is TGTGCCAGCAGATCCCCGGGCGGGAGGGCCTACAATGAGCAGTTCTTC. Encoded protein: CASRSPGGRAYNEQFF.